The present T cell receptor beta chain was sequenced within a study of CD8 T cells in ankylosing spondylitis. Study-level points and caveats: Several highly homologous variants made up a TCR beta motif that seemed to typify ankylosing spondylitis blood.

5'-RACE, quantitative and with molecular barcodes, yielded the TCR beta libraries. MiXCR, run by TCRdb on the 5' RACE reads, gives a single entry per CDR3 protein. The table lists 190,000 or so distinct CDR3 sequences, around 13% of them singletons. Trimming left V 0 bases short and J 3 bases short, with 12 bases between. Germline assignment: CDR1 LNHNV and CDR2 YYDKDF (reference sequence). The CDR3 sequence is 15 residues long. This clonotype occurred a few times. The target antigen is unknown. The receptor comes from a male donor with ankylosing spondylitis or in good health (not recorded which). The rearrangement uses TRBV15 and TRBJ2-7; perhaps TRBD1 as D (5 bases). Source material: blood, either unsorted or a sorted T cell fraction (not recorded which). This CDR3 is CATSRDKNRLYEQYF. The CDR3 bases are TGTGCCACCAGCAGAGACAAAAACAGGCTCTACGAGCAGTACTTC.